This T cell receptor (beta chain) was observed in a study of T-cell reconstitution after alpha-beta-depleted transplantation in children. The CDR3 consists of 15 residues. J gave up 8 bases and V 5 bases, and 11 bases lay outside the gene matches. Germline lookup yields CDR1 SEHNR and CDR2 FQNEAQ (reference sequence). TCRbeta library preparation incorporated unique molecular identifiers. From the PCR reads, TCRdb called clonotypes with MiXCR, one entry per CDR3 protein. The sample lists hundreds of thousands of distinct CDR3 sequences, around 10% occurring once. The material was PBMCs from the stem cell graft donor, obtained from the stem cell graft. This TCR was recovered from a human donor who donated a stem cell graft to a child with acute lymphoblastic leukemia. V gene TRBV7-9 combines with J gene TRBJ2-2, with 7 positions matching TRBD1. CDR3 protein: CASSLRDSSAGELFF. DNA for the CDR3: TGTGCCAGCAGCCTACGGGACAGCTCTGCGGGGGAGCTGTTTTTT.